This paragraph reports one T cell receptor beta chain. This record belongs to a study of blood T cell repertoires in COVID-19. Sequenced by immunoSEQ multiplex PCR; TCRdb stores in-frame clones only, minus some. The sample has about 220,000 clones, around 83% seen once. The CDR3 loop spans 15 amino acids. CDR1 is SGHAT and CDR2 is FQNNGV in the germline V gene. V was pared by 0 bases and J by 3 bases, with 12 bases between. Material for sequencing was PBMCs or T cells enriched from blood (not recorded which). The rearrangement links TRBV11-2 to TRBJ2-7; no reliable D call. The receptor comes from a woman in her 40s with acute COVID-19. CDR3 DNA sequence: TGTGCCAGCAGCTTAGAGCCTTCACGGGTCTACGAGCAGTACTTC. It translates to CASSLEPSRVYEQYF.